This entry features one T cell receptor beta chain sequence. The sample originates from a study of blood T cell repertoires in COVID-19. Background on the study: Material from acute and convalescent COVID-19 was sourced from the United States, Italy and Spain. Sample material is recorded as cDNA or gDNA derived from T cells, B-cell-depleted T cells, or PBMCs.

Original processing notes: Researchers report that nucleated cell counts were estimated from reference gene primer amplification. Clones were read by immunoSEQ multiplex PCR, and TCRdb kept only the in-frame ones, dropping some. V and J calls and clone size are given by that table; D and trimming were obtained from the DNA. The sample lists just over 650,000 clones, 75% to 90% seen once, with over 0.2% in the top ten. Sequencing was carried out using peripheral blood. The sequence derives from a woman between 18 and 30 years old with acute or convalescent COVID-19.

The CDR3 nucleotides read TGTGCCAGTAGGCCGGACAGCCTGAACTATGGCTACACCTTC. Translated: CASRPDSLNYGYTF. The V and J genes are TRBV19 and TRBJ1-2; a possible D gene is TRBD1 (6 bases). This CDR3 comprises 14 residues. Germline V lookup: CDR1 LNHDA, CDR2 SQIVND (reference sequence). The V and J ends lost 6 bases and 2 bases respectively, with 13 bases between them.